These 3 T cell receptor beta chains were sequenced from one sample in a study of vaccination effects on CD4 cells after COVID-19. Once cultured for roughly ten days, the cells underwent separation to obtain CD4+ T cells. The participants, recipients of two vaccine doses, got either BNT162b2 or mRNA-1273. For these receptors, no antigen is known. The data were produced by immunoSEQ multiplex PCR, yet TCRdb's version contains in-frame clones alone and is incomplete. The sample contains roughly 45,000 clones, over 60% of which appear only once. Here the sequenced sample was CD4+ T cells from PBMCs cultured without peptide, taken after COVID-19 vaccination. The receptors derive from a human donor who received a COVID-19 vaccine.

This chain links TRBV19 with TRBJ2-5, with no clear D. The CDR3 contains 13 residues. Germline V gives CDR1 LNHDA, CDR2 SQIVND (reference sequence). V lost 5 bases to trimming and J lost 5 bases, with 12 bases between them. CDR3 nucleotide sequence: TGTGCCAGTAGTTTCCGGGTACGGGAGACCCAGTACTTC. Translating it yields CASSFRVRETQYF.

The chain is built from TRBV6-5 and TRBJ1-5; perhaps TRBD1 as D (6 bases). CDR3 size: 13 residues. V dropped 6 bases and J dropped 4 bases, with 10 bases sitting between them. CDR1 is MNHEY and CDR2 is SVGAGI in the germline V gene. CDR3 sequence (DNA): TGTGCCAGCAGCGGACAGAATAATCAGCCCCAGCATTTT. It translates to CASSGQNNQPQHF.

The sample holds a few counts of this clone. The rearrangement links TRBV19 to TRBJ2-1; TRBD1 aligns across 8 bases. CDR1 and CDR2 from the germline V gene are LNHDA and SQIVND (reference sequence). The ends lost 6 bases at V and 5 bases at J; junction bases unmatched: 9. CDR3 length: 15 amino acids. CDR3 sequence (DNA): TGTGCCAGTAGAGAGGGGGACAGGCCCCACAATGAGCAGTTCTTC. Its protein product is CASREGDRPHNEQFF.